The sequence of this T cell receptor beta chain was determined in a study of shared clonotypes between healthy human individuals. CDR1 is MGHRA and CDR2 is YSYEKL in the germline V gene. The length of the CDR3 is 12 residues. Trimming left V 3 bases short and J 5 bases short, with 7 bases between. Sequenced by immunoSEQ multiplex PCR; TCRdb stores in-frame clones only, minus some. The sample lists 2 million to 2.5 million clones; under 95% were seen once. The table lists this clone with a count of one. This sequence joins TRBV4-1 and TRBJ2-5; D not certain. The sample consisted of naive CD4+ T cells from PBMCs. Subset given: CD45RA+ positively selected. This receptor was identified in a young man in good health. Some clones in this sample may be carry-over from other donors' samples. CDR3 sequence reads: CASSHSGETQYF. The DNA for the CDR3 is TGCGCCAGCAGCCACAGTGGGGAGACCCAGTACTTC.